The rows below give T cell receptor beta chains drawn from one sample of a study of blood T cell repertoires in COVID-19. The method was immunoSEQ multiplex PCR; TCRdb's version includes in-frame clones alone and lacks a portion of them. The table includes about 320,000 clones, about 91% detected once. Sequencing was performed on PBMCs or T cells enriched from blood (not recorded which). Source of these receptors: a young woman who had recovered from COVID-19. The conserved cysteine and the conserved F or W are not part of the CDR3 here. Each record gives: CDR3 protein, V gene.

CDR3aa: ATQRTGGAAYGYT; v_gene: TRBV15
CDR3aa: ASSHVHRGPWNTEAF; v_gene: TRBV3-1/TRBV3-2
CDR3aa: SVDSRGGNTIY; v_gene: TRBV29-1
CDR3aa: ASSAGLAGAETQY; v_gene: TRBV5-4
CDR3aa: ASSSPGTSGYNEQF; v_gene: TRBV9
CDR3aa: ASRTDRVYGYT; v_gene: TRBV2
CDR3aa: ASSPVAANYGYT; v_gene: TRBV3-1/TRBV3-2
CDR3aa: ASSFSSGGAGELF; v_gene: TRBV5-4
CDR3aa: ASSSDRTSRETQY; v_gene: TRBV7-9
CDR3aa: ASSPYLGQGAKTQY; v_gene: TRBV19
CDR3aa: ATSSRLASTDTQY; v_gene: TRBV15
CDR3aa: ASSFQGGGEAF; v_gene: TRBV7-9
CDR3aa: ASSLENYNEQF; v_gene: TRBV28
CDR3aa: ASSEDFYGYT; v_gene: TRBV6-5
CDR3aa: ASSLRGGISSYEQY; v_gene: TRBV5-4
CDR3aa: ASSQPPGTGVHEQY; v_gene: TRBV6-2/TRBV6-3
CDR3aa: ATTRTLHSPLH; v_gene: TRBV28
CDR3aa: ASSSTGTPTGYT; v_gene: TRBV19
CDR3aa: ASSVGLGSSSTDTQY; v_gene: TRBV9
CDR3aa: ASSPSTYSGNTIY; v_gene: TRBV18
CDR3aa: ASSGTSPDNEAF; v_gene: TRBV2
CDR3aa: ASKGGGENQPQH; v_gene: TRBV28
CDR3aa: ASRLPWDRPSYEQY; v_gene: TRBV27
CDR3aa: AISDVPDRRSVPLH; v_gene: TRBV10-3
CDR3aa: ASSPGTETQY; v_gene: TRBV5-4
CDR3aa: ASGSAGGGGDTQY; v_gene: TRBV12-5
CDR3aa: ASSSKAGELF; v_gene: TRBV7-9
CDR3aa: ASRLQGAKNEQY; v_gene: TRBV27
CDR3aa: ASSQGNARTGGGYT; v_gene: TRBV4-3
CDR3aa: SASRNKQGT; v_gene: TRBV20-1
CDR3aa: ASSLIPGRLGEQY; v_gene: TRBV6-2/TRBV6-3
CDR3aa: ASSVAGQGVRNTIY; v_gene: TRBV9
CDR3aa: ASTPFSGANVLT; v_gene: TRBV2
CDR3aa: ASSQVDLGITSSREQY; v_gene: TRBV4-1
CDR3aa: ASSLDRSGNTIY; v_gene: TRBV13
CDR3aa: ASSARLAGPTRSSYNEQF; v_gene: TRBV19
CDR3aa: ASSTGQGAEQY; v_gene: TRBV11-2
CDR3aa: ASRRTSGTDTQY; v_gene: TRBV5-1
CDR3aa: ASFRDRGQGYT; v_gene: TRBV2
CDR3aa: ASSSLGYGYT; v_gene: TRBV28
CDR3aa: ASSLLGRGHEQY; v_gene: TRBV7-9
CDR3aa: ATSDSDRGYEQY; v_gene: TRBV24-1
CDR3aa: ASSLRGVWTDTQY; v_gene: TRBV28
CDR3aa: ASSLGLDNEQF; v_gene: TRBV11-3
CDR3aa: ASTHRNTGELF; v_gene: TRBV6-5
CDR3aa: ASSLASGYDTGELF; v_gene: TRBV7-6
CDR3aa: ASSFFREKQY; v_gene: TRBV5-6
CDR3aa: ASSQARGGLNTGELF; v_gene: TRBV4-1
CDR3aa: ASSSRDRGNTEAF; v_gene: TRBV5-1
CDR3aa: ASSPTVTNEKLF; v_gene: TRBV4-2
CDR3aa: AWSVATDTGELF; v_gene: TRBV30
CDR3aa: ASSLTGYGNTIY; v_gene: TRBV2
CDR3aa: ASSFYGVRGNQPQH; v_gene: TRBV28
CDR3aa: ASSLGTLAVDYGYT; v_gene: TRBV5-1
CDR3aa: ASSYAQQGDYGYT; v_gene: TRBV6-2/TRBV6-3
CDR3aa: SASAVFSYEQY; v_gene: TRBV20-1
CDR3aa: ASSLQGGEAF; v_gene: TRBV9
CDR3aa: ASSGTGVITEAF; v_gene: TRBV2
CDR3aa: ATSAGGGREAF; v_gene: TRBV24-1